This T cell receptor beta chain was identified during a study of blood T cell repertoires in COVID-19. Turning to the study itself: Acute and convalescent COVID-19 samples came from the United States, Italy and Spain.

Germline CDR1 is SGHTS and CDR2 is YDEGEE. The V segment lost 4 bases and the J segment 12 bases; nucleotides outside the gene matches: 0. This CDR3 region has 10 residues. Original processing methods: For nucleated cells, counts were estimated from reference gene primer amplification. Sequenced by immunoSEQ multiplex PCR; TCRdb stores in-frame clones only, minus some. V, J and clone size reflect that table, while D and trimming were determined from the DNA. The sample records more than 85,000 clones, more than 75% being singletons. The clonotype comes from a woman aged 50 to 60 with acute or convalescent COVID-19. Material: peripheral blood. The chain links TRBV5-8 to TRBJ2-1, with TRBD1 matching over 8 bases. The CDR3 nucleotides are TGTGCCAGCAGCGGGACAGGGCAGTTCTTC. Translation gives CASSGTGQFF.